This TCR beta chain was observed in a study of beta chain features in type 1 diabetes. Populations isolated by sorting all had purity greater than 95%. Regarding this clone: Its specificity is not known.

General observations from the study: Type 1 diabetes patients showed fewer insertions and more deletions at VDJ junctions. All four CD4+ subsets from Type 1 diabetes patients carried moderately but significantly shorter TCRB CDR3s. PCR could preferentially amplify shorter templates, alike in patients and controls.

The entirety of the isolated RNA underwent reverse transcription, so expressed TCRB transcripts were sequenced. The table came from immunoSEQ multiplex PCR; TCRdb's copy has only in-frame clones and leaves some out. The sample consists of about 340,000 clones, less than 15% of them appearing once. Sequencing was carried out using naive CD4+ T cells from blood. The TCR was taken from a woman younger than 35 with type 1 diabetes.

In nucleotides, the CDR3 is TGTGCCAGCACCCCCCGGACTGGGTACGAGCAGTACTTC. Residues: CASTPRTGYEQYF. The chain uses TRBV27 and TRBJ2-7; the D gene is possibly TRBD2 (5 bases). Germline V gene sequence: CDR1 MNHEY, CDR2 SMNVEV (reference sequence). The CDR3 is 13 amino acids. The V gene lost 7 bases and the J gene lost 4 bases, with 14 bases spanning the gap.